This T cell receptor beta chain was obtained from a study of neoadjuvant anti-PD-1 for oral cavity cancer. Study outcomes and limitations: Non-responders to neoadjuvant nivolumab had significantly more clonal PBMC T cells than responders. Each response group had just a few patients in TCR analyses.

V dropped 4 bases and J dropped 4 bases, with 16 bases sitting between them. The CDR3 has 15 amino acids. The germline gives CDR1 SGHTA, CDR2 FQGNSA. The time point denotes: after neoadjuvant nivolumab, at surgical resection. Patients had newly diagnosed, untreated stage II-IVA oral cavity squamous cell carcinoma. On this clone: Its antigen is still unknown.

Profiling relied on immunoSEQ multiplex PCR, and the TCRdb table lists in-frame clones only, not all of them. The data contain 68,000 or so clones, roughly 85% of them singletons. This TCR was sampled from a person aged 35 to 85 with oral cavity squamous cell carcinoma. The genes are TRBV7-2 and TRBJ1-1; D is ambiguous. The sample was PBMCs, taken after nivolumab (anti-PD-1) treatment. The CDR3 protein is CASSSGITAGTEAFF. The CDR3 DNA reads TGTGCCAGCAGCTCGGGGATCACGGCGGGCACTGAAGCTTTCTTT.